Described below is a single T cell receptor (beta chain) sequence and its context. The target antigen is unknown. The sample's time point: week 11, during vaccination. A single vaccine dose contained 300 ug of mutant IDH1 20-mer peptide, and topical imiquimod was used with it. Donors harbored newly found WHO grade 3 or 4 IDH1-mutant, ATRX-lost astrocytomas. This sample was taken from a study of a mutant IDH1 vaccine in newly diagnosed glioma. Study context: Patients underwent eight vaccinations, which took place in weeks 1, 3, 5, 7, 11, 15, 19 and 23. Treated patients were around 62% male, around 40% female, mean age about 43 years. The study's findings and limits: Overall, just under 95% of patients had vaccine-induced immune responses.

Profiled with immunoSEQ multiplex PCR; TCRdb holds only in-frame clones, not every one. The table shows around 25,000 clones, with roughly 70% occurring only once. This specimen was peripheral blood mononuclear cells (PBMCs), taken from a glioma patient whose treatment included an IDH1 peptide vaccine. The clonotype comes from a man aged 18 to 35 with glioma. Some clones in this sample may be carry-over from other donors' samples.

The CDR3 sequence is CASSLGRVTGELFF. The CDR3 DNA is TGTGCCAGCAGCTTAGGACGGGTCACCGGGGAGCTGTTTTTT. This chain joins TRBV7-2 and TRBJ2-2; no definite D call. Germline-derived CDR1 and CDR2 are SGHTA and FQGNSA. The V end lost 1 base, the J end lost 4 bases, and 7 bases lay between the germline ends. This CDR3 comprises 14 residues.